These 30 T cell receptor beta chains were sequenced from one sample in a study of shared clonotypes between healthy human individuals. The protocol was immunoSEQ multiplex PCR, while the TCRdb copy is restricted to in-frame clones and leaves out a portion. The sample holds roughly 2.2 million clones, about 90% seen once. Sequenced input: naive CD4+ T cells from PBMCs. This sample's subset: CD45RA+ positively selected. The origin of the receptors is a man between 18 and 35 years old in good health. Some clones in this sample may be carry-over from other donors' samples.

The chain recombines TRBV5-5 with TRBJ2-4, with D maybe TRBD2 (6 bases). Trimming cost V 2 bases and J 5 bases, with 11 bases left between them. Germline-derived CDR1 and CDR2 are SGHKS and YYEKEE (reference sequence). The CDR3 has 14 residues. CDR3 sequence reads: CASSFAGIENIQYF. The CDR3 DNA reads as TGTGCCAGCAGCTTCGCGGGGATCGAAAACATTCAGTACTTC.

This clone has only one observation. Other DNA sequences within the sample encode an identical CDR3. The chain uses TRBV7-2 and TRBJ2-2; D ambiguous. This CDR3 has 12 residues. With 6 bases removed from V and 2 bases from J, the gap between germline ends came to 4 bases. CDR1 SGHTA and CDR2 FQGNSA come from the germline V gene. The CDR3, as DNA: TGTGCCAGCAGTCTCAACACCGGGGAGCTGTTTTTT. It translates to CASSLNTGELFF. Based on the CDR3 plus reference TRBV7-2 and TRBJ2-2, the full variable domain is GAGVSQSPSNKVTEKGKDVELRCDPISGHTALYWYRQSLGQGLEFLIYFQGNSAPDKSGLPSDRFSAERTGGSVSTLTIQRTQQEDSAVYLCASSLNTGELFFGEGSRLTVL.

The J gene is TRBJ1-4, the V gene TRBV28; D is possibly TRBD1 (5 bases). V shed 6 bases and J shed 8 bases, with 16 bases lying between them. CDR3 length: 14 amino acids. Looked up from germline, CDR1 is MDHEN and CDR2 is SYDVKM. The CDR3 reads CASRTTGEGEKLFF. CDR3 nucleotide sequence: TGTGCCAGCAGGACCACGGGGGAGGGAGAAAAACTGTTTTTT.

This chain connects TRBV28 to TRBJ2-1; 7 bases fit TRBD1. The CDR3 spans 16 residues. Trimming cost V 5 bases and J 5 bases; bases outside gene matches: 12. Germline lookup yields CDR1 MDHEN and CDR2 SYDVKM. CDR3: CASSPGLRGQDNEQFF. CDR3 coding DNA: TGTGCCAGCAGTCCCGGGCTTAGGGGGCAAGACAATGAGCAGTTCTTC.

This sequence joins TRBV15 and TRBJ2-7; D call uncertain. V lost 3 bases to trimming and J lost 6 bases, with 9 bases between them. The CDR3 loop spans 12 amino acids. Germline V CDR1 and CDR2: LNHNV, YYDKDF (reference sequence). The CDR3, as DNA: TGTGCCACCAGCAGGGTGGGTATCGAGCAGTACTTC. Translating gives CATSRVGIEQYF.

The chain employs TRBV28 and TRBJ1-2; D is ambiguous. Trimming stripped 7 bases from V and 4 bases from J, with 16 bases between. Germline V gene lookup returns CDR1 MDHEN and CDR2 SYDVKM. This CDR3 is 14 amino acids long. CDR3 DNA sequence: TGTGCCAGCACCGGCTCTACCCGGGTCTATGGCTACACCTTC. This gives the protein CASTGSTRVYGYTF.

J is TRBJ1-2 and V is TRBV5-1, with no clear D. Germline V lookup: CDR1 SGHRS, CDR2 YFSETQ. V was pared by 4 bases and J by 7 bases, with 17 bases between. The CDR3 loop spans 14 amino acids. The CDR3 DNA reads TGCGCCAGCAGCCCGGAGGTGTTTCGGGGTGGCTACACCTTC. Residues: CASSPEVFRGGYTF.

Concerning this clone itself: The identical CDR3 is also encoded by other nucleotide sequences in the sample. DNA for the CDR3: TGTGCCAGCAGTTACTCAGGGAGGACTGAAGCTTTCTTT. Protein product: CASSYSGRTEAFF. The chain recombines TRBV6-6 with TRBJ1-1; D ambiguous. The CDR3 has 13 residues. Germline-derived CDR1 and CDR2 are MNHNY and SVGAGI (reference sequence). Deletions cut 0 bases from V and 5 bases from J, with 7 bases between.

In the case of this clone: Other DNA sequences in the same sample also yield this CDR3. The DNA for the CDR3 is TGCGCCAGCAGCTTGGCGGGAGGAACCTACAATGAGCAGTTCTTC. Its translation: CASSLAGGTYNEQFF. V and J are TRBV5-1 and TRBJ2-1; 7 bases match TRBD2. J gave up 2 bases and V 0 bases, and 2 bases lay outside the gene matches. The CDR3 covers 15 residues. CDR1 SGHRS and CDR2 YFSETQ come from the germline V gene. Using reference TRBV5-1 and TRBJ2-1 for the parts outside the CDR3, the full variable domain is KAGVTQTPRYLIKTRGQQVTLSCSPISGHRSVSWYQQTPGQGLQFLFEYFSETQRNKGNFPGRFSGRQFSNSRSEMNVSTLELGDSALYLCASSLAGGTYNEQFFGPGTRLTVL.

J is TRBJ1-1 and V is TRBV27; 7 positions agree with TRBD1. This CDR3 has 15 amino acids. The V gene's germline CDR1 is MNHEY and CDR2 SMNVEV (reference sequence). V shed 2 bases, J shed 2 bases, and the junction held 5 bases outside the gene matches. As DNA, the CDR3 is TGTGCCAGCAGTTTACGCGGACAGGCTAACACTGAAGCTTTCTTT. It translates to CASSLRGQANTEAFF.

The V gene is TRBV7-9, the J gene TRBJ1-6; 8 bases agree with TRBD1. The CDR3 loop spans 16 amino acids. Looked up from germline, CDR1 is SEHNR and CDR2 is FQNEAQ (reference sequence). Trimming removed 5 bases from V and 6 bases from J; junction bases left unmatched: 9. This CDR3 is CASSPGTGDSNSPLHF. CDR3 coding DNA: TGTGCCAGCAGCCCCGGGACAGGAGATAGTAATTCACCCCTCCACTTT.

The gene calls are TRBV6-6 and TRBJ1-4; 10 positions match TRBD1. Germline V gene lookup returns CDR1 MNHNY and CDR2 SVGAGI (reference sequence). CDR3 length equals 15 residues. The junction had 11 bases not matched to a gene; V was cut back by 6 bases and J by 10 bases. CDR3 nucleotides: TGTGCCAGCAGCATGGAGGACAGGGGGTTCGGAAAACTGTTTTTT. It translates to CASSMEDRGFGKLFF.

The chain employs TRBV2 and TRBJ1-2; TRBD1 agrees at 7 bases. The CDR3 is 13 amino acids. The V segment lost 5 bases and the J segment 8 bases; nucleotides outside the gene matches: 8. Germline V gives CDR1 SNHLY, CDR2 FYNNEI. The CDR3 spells CASSLQGSGGYTF. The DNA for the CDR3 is TGTGCCAGCAGTTTACAGGGGAGTGGAGGCTACACCTTC.

DNA of the CDR3: TGTGCCAGCCCCCCGATGGGACTAGCGGGACCCTCCTACGAGCAGTACTTC. The encoded protein is CASPPMGLAGPSYEQYF. V and J are TRBV28 and TRBJ2-7, with TRBD2 identical over 13 bases. The V gene end was trimmed by 8 bases and the J gene end by 0 bases; junction bases not matched to a gene: 10. The CDR3 contains 17 residues. Per the germline V gene, CDR1 is MDHEN and CDR2 is SYDVKM.

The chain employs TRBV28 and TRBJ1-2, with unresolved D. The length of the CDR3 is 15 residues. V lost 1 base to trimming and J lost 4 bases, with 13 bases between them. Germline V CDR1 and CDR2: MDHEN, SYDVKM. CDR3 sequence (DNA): TGTGCCAGCAGTTTATTGCCAGCCACGTCCTATGGCTACACCTTC. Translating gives CASSLLPATSYGYTF.

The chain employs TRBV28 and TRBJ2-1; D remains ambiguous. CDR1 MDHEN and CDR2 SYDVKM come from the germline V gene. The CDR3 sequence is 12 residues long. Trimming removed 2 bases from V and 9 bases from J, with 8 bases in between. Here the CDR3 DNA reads TGTGCCAGCAGTTTAGATGGAAGTGAGCAGTTCTTC. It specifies CASSLDGSEQFF.

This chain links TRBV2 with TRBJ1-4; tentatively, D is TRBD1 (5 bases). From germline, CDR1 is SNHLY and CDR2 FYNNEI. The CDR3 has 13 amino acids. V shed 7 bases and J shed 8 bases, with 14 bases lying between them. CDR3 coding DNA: TGTGCCAGCACGGAAGCAGGGTTGGAAAAACTGTTTTTT. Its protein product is CASTEAGLEKLFF.

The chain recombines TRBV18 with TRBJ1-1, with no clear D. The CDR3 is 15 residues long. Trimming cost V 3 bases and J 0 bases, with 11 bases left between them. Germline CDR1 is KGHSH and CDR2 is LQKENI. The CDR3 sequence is CASSPNSGLNTEAFF. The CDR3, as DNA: TGTGCCAGCTCACCTAATAGTGGACTGAACACTGAAGCTTTCTTT.

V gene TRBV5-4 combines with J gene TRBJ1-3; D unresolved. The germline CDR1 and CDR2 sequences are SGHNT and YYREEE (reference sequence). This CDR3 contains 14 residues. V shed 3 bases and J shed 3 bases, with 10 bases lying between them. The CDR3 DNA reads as TGTGCCAGCAGCTGGGGTAGGAGTGGAAACACCATATATTTT. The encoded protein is CASSWGRSGNTIYF.

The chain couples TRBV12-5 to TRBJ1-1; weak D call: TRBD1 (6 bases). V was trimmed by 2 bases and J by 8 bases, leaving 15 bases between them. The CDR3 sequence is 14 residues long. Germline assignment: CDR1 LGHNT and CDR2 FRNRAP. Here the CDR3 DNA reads TGTGCTAGTGGTTTGACAGGGAGACCCCGCGAAGCTTTCTTT. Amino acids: CASGLTGRPREAFF.

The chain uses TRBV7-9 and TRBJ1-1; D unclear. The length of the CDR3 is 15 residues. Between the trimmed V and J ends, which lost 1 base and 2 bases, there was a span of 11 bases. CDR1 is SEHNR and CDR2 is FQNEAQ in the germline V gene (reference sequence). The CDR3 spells CASSLEGRGNTEAFF. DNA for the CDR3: TGTGCCAGCAGCTTAGAAGGCCGGGGTAACACTGAAGCTTTCTTT.

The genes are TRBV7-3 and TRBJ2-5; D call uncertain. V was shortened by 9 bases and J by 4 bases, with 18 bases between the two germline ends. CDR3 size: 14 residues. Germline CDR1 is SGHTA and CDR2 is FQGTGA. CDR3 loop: CASSPGPEPETQYF. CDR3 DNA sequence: TGTGCCAGTTCCCCCGGGCCGGAGCCAGAGACCCAGTACTTC.

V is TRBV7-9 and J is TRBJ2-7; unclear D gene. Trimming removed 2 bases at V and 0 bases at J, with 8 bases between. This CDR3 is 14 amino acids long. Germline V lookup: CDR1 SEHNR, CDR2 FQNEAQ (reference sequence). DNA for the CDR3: TGTGCCAGCAGCTTATCACTGGCCTCCTACGAGCAGTACTTC. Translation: CASSLSLASYEQYF.

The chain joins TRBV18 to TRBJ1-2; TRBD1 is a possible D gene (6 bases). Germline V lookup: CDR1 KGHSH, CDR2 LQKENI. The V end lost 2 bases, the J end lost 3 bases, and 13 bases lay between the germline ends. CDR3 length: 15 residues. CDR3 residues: CASSPFRGPDYGYTF. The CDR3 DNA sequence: TGTGCCAGCTCACCATTCAGGGGACCGGACTATGGCTACACCTTC.

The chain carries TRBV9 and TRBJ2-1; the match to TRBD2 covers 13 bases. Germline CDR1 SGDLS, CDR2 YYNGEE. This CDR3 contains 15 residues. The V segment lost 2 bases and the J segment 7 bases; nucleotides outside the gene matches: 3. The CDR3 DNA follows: TGTGCCAGCAGCGTTGGACTAGCGGGAGATAATGAGCAGTTCTTC. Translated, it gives CASSVGLAGDNEQFF.

The CDR3 is CASRRTGTNEKLFF. Written as DNA, the CDR3 is TGTGCCAGTCGAAGGACCGGTACTAATGAAAAACTGTTTTTT. The chain uses TRBV19 and TRBJ1-4; unclear D gene. CDR1 LNHDA and CDR2 SQIVND come from the germline V gene (reference sequence). There are 14 residues in the CDR3. Trimming cost V 8 bases and J 2 bases, with 12 bases left between them.

CDR3 in amino acids: CASSLAVAQGQGGELFF. For the CDR3, the DNA is TGCGCCAGCAGCTTGGCCGTCGCACAGGGGCAGGGCGGGGAGCTGTTTTTT. This chain joins TRBV5-1 and TRBJ2-2; TRBD1 matches 7 bases. The CDR3 extends over 17 amino acids. The germline gives CDR1 SGHRS, CDR2 YFSETQ. The V and J ends lost 0 bases and 7 bases, in that order; junction bases with no gene match: 12.

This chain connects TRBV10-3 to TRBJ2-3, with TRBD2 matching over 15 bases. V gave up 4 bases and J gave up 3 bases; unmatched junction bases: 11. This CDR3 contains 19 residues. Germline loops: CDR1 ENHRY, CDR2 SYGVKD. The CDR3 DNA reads TGTGCCATCAGTGCAACCGGGACTAGCGGGAGGTGGAGGACAGATACGCAGTATTTT. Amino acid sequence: CAISATGTSGRWRTDTQYF.

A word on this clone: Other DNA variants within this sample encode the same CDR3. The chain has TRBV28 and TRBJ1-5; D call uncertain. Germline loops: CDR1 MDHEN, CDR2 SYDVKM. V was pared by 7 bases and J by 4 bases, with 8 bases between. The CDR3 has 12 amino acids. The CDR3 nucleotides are TGTGCCAGCACCGCAGGAAATCAGCCCCAGCATTTT. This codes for CASTAGNQPQHF.

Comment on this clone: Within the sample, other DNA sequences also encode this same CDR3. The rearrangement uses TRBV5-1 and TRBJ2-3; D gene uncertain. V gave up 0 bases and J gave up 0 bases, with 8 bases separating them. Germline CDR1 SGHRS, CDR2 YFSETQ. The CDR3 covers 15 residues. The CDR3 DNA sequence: TGCGCCAGCAGCTTGGCTGGTCTGAGCACAGATACGCAGTATTTT. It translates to CASSLAGLSTDTQYF.